This is a list of T cell receptor beta chains from one sample in a study of blood T cell repertoires in COVID-19. Clones were sequenced by immunoSEQ multiplex PCR, and TCRdb holds only the in-frame ones, with some missing. The repertoire holds just over 50,000 clones, with about 88% as singletons. The material sequenced was peripheral blood. These TCRs come from a human donor with active COVID-19. The donor label of this sample is uncertain. Both conserved end residues are part of each CDR3. The order of the fields is clone size, J gene, V gene, D gene, CDR3 protein, CDR3 DNA. D genes are given only for firm matches. The size field is filled for only some rows; it gives once, few, many or a size class.

abundance: -
j_gene: TRBJ1-1
v_gene: TRBV5-5
d_gene: -
CDR3aa: CASSFTDKNTEAFF
CDR3nt: TGTGCCAGCAGCTTCACGGACAAGAACACTGAAGCTTTCTTT

abundance: once
j_gene: TRBJ2-3
v_gene: TRBV7-3
d_gene: TRBD1
CDR3aa: CASSQTGSDTQYF
CDR3nt: TGTGCCAGCAGCCAGACAGGGTCAGATACGCAGTATTTT

abundance: -
j_gene: TRBJ2-1
v_gene: TRBV15
d_gene: TRBD1
CDR3aa: CATSSRDRGGNEQFF
CDR3nt: TGTGCCACCAGCAGCCGGGACAGGGGGGGAAATGAGCAGTTCTTC

abundance: once
j_gene: TRBJ2-7
v_gene: TRBV4-1
d_gene: TRBD2
CDR3aa: CASSQELLAGSYEQYF
CDR3nt: TGCGCCAGCAGCCAAGAATTACTAGCGGGTTCCTACGAGCAGTACTTC

abundance: once
j_gene: TRBJ2-7
v_gene: TRBV6-5
d_gene: TRBD1
CDR3aa: CASSYGTGVYEQYF
CDR3nt: TGTGCCAGCAGTTACGGGACAGGGGTCTACGAGCAGTACTTC

abundance: -
j_gene: TRBJ1-1
v_gene: TRBV7-8
d_gene: -
CDR3aa: CASSPNTPGFSNTEAFF
CDR3nt: TGTGCCAGCAGCCCCAACACCCCGGGGTTTTCGAACACTGAAGCTTTCTTT

abundance: -
j_gene: TRBJ2-7
v_gene: TRBV27
d_gene: -
CDR3aa: CASRPSGTGSYEQYF
CDR3nt: TGTGCCAGCAGACCTTCCGGGACTGGGTCCTACGAGCAGTACTTC

abundance: -
j_gene: TRBJ1-5
v_gene: TRBV4-3
d_gene: -
CDR3aa: CASSQDRGIFNQPQHF
CDR3nt: TGCGCCAGCAGCCAAGATAGGGGCATCTTTAATCAGCCCCAGCATTTT

abundance: once
j_gene: TRBJ2-7
v_gene: TRBV5-4
d_gene: TRBD2
CDR3aa: CASSFSGGVYEQYF
CDR3nt: TGTGCCAGCAGCTTTAGCGGGGGTGTCTACGAGCAGTACTTC

abundance: -
j_gene: TRBJ1-2
v_gene: TRBV28
d_gene: -
CDR3aa: CASSLTSRELYGYTF
CDR3nt: TGTGCCAGCAGTTTAACGTCTAGGGAGCTCTATGGCTACACCTTC

abundance: -
j_gene: TRBJ2-2
v_gene: TRBV19
d_gene: TRBD1
CDR3aa: CASIPGQGATGELFF
CDR3nt: TGTGCCAGTATCCCGGGACAGGGGGCTACCGGGGAGCTGTTTTTT

abundance: -
j_gene: TRBJ2-5
v_gene: TRBV7-9
d_gene: TRBD2
CDR3aa: CASSSMGGIQETQYF
CDR3nt: TGTGCCAGCAGTAGCATGGGGGGGATCCAAGAGACCCAGTACTTC

abundance: -
j_gene: TRBJ2-7
v_gene: TRBV7-9
d_gene: TRBD2
CDR3aa: CASGRGAYEQYF
CDR3nt: TGTGCCAGCGGACGGGGGGCCTACGAGCAGTACTTC

abundance: -
j_gene: TRBJ2-2
v_gene: TRBV19
d_gene: -
CDR3aa: CASSRIQGRELFF
CDR3nt: TGTGCCAGTAGTAGGATACAGGGTCGGGAGCTGTTTTTT

abundance: -
j_gene: TRBJ2-3
v_gene: TRBV5-1
d_gene: TRBD2
CDR3aa: CASSWGLAGVTDTQYF
CDR3nt: TGCGCCAGCAGCTGGGGGCTAGCGGGGGTCACAGATACGCAGTATTTT

abundance: -
j_gene: TRBJ2-2
v_gene: TRBV12-5
d_gene: -
CDR3aa: CASGLSQVVTGELFF
CDR3nt: TGTGCTAGTGGTTTGTCACAGGTAGTAACCGGGGAGCTGTTTTTT

abundance: once
j_gene: TRBJ2-2
v_gene: TRBV7-3
d_gene: TRBD2
CDR3aa: CASSPGGHAISNTGELFF
CDR3nt: TGTGCCAGCAGTCCGGGGGGGCACGCAATTTCGAACACCGGGGAGCTGTTTTTT

abundance: few
j_gene: TRBJ1-2
v_gene: TRBV7-2
d_gene: -
CDR3aa: CASSSQSQANYGYTF
CDR3nt: TGTGCCAGCAGCTCACAAAGTCAAGCTAACTATGGCTACACCTTC